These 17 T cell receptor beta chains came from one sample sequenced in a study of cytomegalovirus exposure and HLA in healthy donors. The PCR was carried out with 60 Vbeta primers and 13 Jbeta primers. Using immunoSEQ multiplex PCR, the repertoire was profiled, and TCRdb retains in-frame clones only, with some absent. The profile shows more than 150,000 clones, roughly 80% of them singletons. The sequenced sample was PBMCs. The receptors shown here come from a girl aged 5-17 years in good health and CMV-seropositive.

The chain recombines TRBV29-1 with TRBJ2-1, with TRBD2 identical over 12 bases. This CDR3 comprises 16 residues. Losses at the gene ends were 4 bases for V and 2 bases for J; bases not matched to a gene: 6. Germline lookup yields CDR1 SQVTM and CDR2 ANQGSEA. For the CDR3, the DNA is TGCAGCGTTGTCGGACTAGCGGGATGGACCTACAATGAGCAGTTCTTC. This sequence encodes CSVVGLAGWTYNEQFF.

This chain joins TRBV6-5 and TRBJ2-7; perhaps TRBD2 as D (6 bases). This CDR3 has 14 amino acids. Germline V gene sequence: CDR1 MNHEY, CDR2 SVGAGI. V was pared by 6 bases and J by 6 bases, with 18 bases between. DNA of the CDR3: TGTGCCAGCAGCCCCGGGAGTTTCCGTGTCGAGCAGTACTTC. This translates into CASSPGSFRVEQYF.

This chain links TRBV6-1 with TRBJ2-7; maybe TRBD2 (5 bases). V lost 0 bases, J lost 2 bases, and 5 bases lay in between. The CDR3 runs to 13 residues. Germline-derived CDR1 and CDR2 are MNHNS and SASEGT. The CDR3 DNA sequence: TGTGCCAGCAGTGAAGCTAGCGCCTACGAGCAGTACTTC. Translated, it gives CASSEASAYEQYF.

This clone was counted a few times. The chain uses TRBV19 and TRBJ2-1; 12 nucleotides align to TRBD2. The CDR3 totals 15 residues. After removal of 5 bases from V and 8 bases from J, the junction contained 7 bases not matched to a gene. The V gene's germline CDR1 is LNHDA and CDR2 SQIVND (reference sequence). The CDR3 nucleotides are TGTGCCAGTAGTGCGACTAGCGGGAGTTTCGATGAGCAGTTCTTC. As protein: CASSATSGSFDEQFF. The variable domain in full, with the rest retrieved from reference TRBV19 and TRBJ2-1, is DGGITQSPKYLFRKEGQNVTLSCEQNLNHDAMYWYRQDPGQGLRLIYYSQIVNDFQKGDIAEGYSVSREKKESFPLTVTSAQKNPTAFYLCASSATSGSFDEQFFGPGTRLTVL.

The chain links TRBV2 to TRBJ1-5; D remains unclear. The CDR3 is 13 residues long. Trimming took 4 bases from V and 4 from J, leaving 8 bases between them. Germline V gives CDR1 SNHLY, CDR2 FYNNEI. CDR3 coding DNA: TGTGCCAGCAGTGTGGCCAGAAATCAGCCCCAGCATTTT. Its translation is CASSVARNQPQHF.

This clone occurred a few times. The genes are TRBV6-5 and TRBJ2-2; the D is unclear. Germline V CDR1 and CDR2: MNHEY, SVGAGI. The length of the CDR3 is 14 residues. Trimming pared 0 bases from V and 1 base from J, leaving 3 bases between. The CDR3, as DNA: TGTGCCAGCAGTTACTCCTTGAACACCGGGGAGCTGTTTTTT. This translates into CASSYSLNTGELFF.

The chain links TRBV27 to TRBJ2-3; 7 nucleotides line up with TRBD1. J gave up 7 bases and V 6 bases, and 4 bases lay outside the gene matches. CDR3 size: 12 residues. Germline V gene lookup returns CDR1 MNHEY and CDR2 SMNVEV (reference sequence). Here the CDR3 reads CASRGDSNTQYF. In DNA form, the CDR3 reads TGTGCCAGCAGGGGGGACAGTAATACGCAGTATTTT.

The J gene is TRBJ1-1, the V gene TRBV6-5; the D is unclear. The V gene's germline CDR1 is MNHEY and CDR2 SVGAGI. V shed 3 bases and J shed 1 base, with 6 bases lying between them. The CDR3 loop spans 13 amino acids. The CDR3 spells CASSYLSNTEAFF. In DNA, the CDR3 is TGTGCCAGCAGTTATCTCTCGAACACTGAAGCTTTCTTT.

DNA for the CDR3: TGTGCCTGGAGTATGAACAGGGATACGCAGTATTTT. This encodes CAWSMNRDTQYF. This chain links TRBV30 with TRBJ2-3; a possible D gene is TRBD1 (5 bases). V was trimmed by 2 bases and J by 6 bases, leaving 9 bases between them. The CDR3 covers 12 residues. Germline lookup yields CDR1 GTSNPN and CDR2 SVGIG (reference sequence).

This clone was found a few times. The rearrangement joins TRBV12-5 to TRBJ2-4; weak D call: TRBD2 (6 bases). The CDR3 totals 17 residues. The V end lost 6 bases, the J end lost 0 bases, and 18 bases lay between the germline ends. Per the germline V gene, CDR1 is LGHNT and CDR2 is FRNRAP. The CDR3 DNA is TGTGCTAGTGGCTCCCTAAGCGGGCCCCGAGCCAAAAACATTCAGTACTTC. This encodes CASGSLSGPRAKNIQYF. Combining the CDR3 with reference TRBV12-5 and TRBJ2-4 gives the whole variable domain DARVTQTPRHKVTEMGQEVTMRCQPILGHNTVFWYRQTMMQGLELLAYFRNRAPLDDSGMPKDRFSAEMPDATLATLKIQPSEPRDSAVYFCASGSLSGPRAKNIQYFGAGTRLSVL.

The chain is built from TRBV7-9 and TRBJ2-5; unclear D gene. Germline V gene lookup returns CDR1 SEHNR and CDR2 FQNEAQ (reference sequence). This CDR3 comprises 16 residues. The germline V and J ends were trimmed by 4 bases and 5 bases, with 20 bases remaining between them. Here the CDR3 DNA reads TGTGCCAGCAGCTCTCCACCCCTATCCCGGGTGGAGACCCAGTACTTC. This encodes CASSSPPLSRVETQYF. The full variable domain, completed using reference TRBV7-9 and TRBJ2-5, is DTGVSQNPRHKITKRGQNVTFRCDPISEHNRLYWYRQTLGQGPEFLTYFQNEAQLEKSRLLSDRFSAERPKGSFSTLEIQRTEQGDSAMYLCASSSPPLSRVETQYFGPGTRLLVL.

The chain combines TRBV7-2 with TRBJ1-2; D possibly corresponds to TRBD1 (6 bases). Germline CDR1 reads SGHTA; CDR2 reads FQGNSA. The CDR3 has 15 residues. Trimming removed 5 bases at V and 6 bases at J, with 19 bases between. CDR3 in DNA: TGTGCCAGCAGCGCTTCATCCGGGACATCAAATGGCTACACCTTC. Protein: CASSASSGTSNGYTF. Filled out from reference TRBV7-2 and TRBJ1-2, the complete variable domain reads GAGVSQSPSNKVTEKGKDVELRCDPISGHTALYWYRQSLGQGLEFLIYFQGNSAPDKSGLPSDRFSAERTGGSVSTLTIQRTQQEDSAVYLCASSASSGTSNGYTFGSGTRLTVV.

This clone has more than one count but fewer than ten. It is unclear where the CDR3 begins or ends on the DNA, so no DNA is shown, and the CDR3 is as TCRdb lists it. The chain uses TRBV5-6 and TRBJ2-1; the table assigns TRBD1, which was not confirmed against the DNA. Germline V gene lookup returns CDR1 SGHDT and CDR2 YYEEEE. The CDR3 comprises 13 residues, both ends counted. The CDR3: CASSWGVGTAGFF.

The CDR3 region has the DNA TGTGCCAGCAGCCTTAGCTACTACACAGATACGCAGTATTTT. It specifies CASSLSYYTDTQYF. The V and J genes are TRBV6-5 and TRBJ2-3; D remains ambiguous. This CDR3 spans 14 amino acids. Per the germline V gene, CDR1 is MNHEY and CDR2 is SVGAGI. Trimming took off 6 bases at V and 2 bases at J, with 12 bases between the two ends.

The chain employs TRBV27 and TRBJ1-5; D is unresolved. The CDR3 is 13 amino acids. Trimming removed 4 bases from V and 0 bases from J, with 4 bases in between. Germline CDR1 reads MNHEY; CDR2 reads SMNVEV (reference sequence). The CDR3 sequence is CASSYSSNQPQHF. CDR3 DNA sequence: TGTGCCAGCAGTTACAGTAGCAATCAGCCCCAGCATTTT.

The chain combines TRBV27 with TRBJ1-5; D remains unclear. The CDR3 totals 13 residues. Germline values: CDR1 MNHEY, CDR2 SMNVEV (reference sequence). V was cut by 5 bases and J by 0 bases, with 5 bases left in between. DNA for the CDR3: TGTGCCAGCAGTCCCTATAGCAATCAGCCCCAGCATTTT. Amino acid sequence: CASSPYSNQPQHF.

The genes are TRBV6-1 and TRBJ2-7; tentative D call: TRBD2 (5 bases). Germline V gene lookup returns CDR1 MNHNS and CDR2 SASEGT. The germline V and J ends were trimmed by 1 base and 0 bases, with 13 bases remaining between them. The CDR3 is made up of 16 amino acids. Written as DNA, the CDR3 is TGTGCCAGCAGTGAAGTGGGAGACATACTCTCCTACGAGCAGTACTTC. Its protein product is CASSEVGDILSYEQYF.